The TCR beta chain under discussion was sequenced for a study of T cell repertoires in cytomegalovirus infection. Overall study findings and caveats: Cumulative public TCR beta family frequency identified carriers of CMV plus the relevant HLA.

Germline CDR1 is MNHNS and CDR2 is SASEGT. This CDR3 is built from 15 residues. Between the trimmed V and J ends, which lost 2 bases and 5 bases, there was a span of 13 bases. For this clonotype: Its specificity is unknown.

MiXCR, run by TCRdb on the reads, gives a single entry per CDR3 protein. Among around 430,000 distinct CDR3 sequences listed, approximately 46% were seen once. Source: cultured PBMCs, taken from culture after CMV antigen stimulation. The source is a human donor in good health (CMV status not recorded). Some clones in this sample may be carry-over from other donors' samples. The V gene is TRBV6-1, the J gene TRBJ1-5; D is ambiguous. The CDR3 nucleotides read TGTGCCAGCAGTGAAAATCAGCCATTTGATCAGCCCCAGCATTTT. Translated: CASSENQPFDQPQHF.